This TCR beta chain was sequenced in a study of T cell repertoires in cytomegalovirus infection. Turning to the study itself: Public TCR beta signatures indicated both CMV infection and matching HLA type.

In TCRdb, the reads were re-called with MiXCR into one record per CDR3 protein. The profile shows fewer than 700,000 distinct CDR3 sequences, 24% of them singletons. As to this clonotype: Its antigen is not identified.

Overall study results and limits: Ex vivo, HLA-C-restricted CMV-specific TCR beta clonotypes prevailed over the rest of the response.

Trimming cost V 4 bases and J 3 bases, with 9 bases left between them. The CDR3 runs to 13 residues. Germline V gene data show CDR1 as LNHDA and CDR2 as SQIVND (reference sequence). J is TRBJ1-1 and V is TRBV19; D may be TRBD1 (5 bases). Sequenced: CD8+ T cells from PBMCs. This sequence was found in a human donor in good health (CMV status not recorded). Some clones in this sample may be carry-over from other donors' samples. CDR3 residues: CASSKGLYTEAFF. The CDR3 nucleotides read TGTGCCAGTAGTAAGGGGCTGTACACTGAAGCTTTCTTT.